A selection of T cell receptor beta chains follows, all from one sample in a study of shared clonotypes between healthy human individuals. Assay: immunoSEQ multiplex PCR; the TCRdb copy retains only in-frame clones and omits some. The data contain roughly 500,000 clones, approximately 95% of them seen just once; the ten biggest clones take up under 0.065%. Source material: naive CD4+ T cells sorted from blood. The receptors here all came from a young woman in good health. Both conserved end residues are part of each CDR3. The D gene is left open where the match is weak. Expanded clones are given a class, and other clones once, few, many or no size at all.

CDR3 protein	CDR3 DNA	clone size	D gene	V gene	J gene
CSVKGQGITQYF	TGCAGCGTGAAGGGACAGGGGATAACCCAGTACTTC	NA	TRBD1	TRBV29-1	TRBJ2-5
CASSSYRGTSYEQYF	TGTGCCAGCAGCTCCTACCGGGGGACCTCCTACGAGCAGTACTTC	NA	NA	TRBV7-9	TRBJ2-7
CASSASRGPHTDTQYF	TGCGCCAGCAGCGCGAGCAGGGGGCCCCACACAGATACGCAGTATTTT	NA	TRBD1	TRBV5-1	TRBJ2-3
CASSLTQHGGNTEAFF	TGCGCCAGCAGCTTGACTCAACATGGGGGGAACACTGAAGCTTTCTTT	NA	NA	TRBV5-1	TRBJ1-1
CASGEGFYEQYF	TGTGCCAGCGGGGAGGGGTTCTACGAGCAGTACTTC	NA	TRBD2	TRBV28	TRBJ2-7
CASSLGGTGYSPLHF	TGTGCCAGCAGTTTGGGTGGGACAGGGTATTCACCCCTCCACTTT	once	TRBD1	TRBV28	TRBJ1-6
CASSATGNTEAFF	TGTGCCAGTAGCGCAACAGGGAACACTGAAGCTTTCTTT	NA	NA	TRBV19	TRBJ1-1
CASSYSTPRQPQHF	TGTGCCAGCAGTTACTCGACTCCGAGACAGCCCCAGCATTTT	NA	NA	TRBV6-6	TRBJ1-5
CASSLYLTTQPQHF	TGTGCCAGCAGTTTATACTTAACAACTCAGCCCCAGCATTTT	NA	NA	TRBV27	TRBJ1-5
CASSPDSTGASLLF	TGTGCCAGCAGCCCGGACAGCACCGGTGCTAGCTTGCTCTTC	NA	NA	TRBV7-8	TRBJ2-1
CASSPGYNEQFF	TGTGCCAGCAGCCCCGGATACAATGAGCAGTTCTTC	NA	NA	TRBV7-2	TRBJ2-1
CASRAGVDSYTGELFF	TGTGCCAGCAGGGCAGGTGTGGACAGTTACACCGGGGAGCTGTTTTTT	once	NA	TRBV2	TRBJ2-2
CASSPQLAGGPGNEQFF	TGTGCCAGCAGCCCACAACTAGCGGGAGGGCCCGGCAATGAGCAGTTCTTC	NA	TRBD2	TRBV5-4	TRBJ2-1
CAITPSMNTEAFF	TGTGCCATCACCCCCTCGATGAACACTGAAGCTTTCTTT	NA	NA	TRBV10-3	TRBJ1-1
CACSAGTSGPSSYNEQFF	TGTGCCTGTTCGGCCGGGACTAGCGGACCTAGCTCCTACAATGAGCAGTTCTTC	NA	TRBD2	TRBV30	TRBJ2-1
CASSLGRARGGYTF	TGTGCCAGCAGCTTAGGCCGGGCCAGGGGTGGCTACACCTTC	NA	NA	TRBV11-2	TRBJ1-2
CASSIPNTLDNEQFF	TGTGCCAGTAGTATCCCGAACACCCTTGACAATGAGCAGTTCTTC	NA	NA	TRBV19	TRBJ2-1
CASASGVAYGYTF	TGCGCCAGCGCATCAGGGGTTGCCTATGGCTACACCTTC	NA	NA	TRBV5-1	TRBJ1-2
CASSPPRGASGYNEQFF	TGTGCCAGCAGCCCGCCCCGGGGGGCTAGCGGGTACAATGAGCAGTTCTTC	NA	TRBD2	TRBV7-9	TRBJ2-1
CASSESYRGVRNEQFF	TGTGCCAGCAGTGAATCTTACCGAGGCGTGCGGAATGAGCAGTTCTTC	NA	NA	TRBV25-1	TRBJ2-1
CASSPIAGLTDTQYF	TGTGCCAGCAGCCCAATAGCGGGGCTCACAGATACGCAGTATTTT	NA	TRBD2	TRBV9	TRBJ2-3
CASSFRQGAMNEQFF	TGTGCCAGCAGTTTCCGACAGGGCGCGATGAATGAGCAGTTCTTC	NA	TRBD1	TRBV6-1	TRBJ2-1
CASSLWKGSSYEQYF	TGTGCCAGCAGTTTATGGAAGGGCAGCTCCTACGAGCAGTACTTC	NA	NA	TRBV28	TRBJ2-7
CASSGQGGNEKLFF	TGTGCCAGCAGCGGACAGGGAGGAAACGAAAAACTGTTTTTT	NA	TRBD1	TRBV7-9	TRBJ1-4
CASSPGQGYNEQFF	TGTGCCAGCAGCCCGGGACAGGGGTACAATGAGCAGTTCTTC	NA	TRBD1	TRBV5-4	TRBJ2-1
CAISETENTEAFF	TGTGCCATCAGTGAGACGGAGAACACTGAAGCTTTCTTT	NA	NA	TRBV10-3	TRBJ1-1
CSARVGQAYEQYF	TGCAGCGCCCGGGTGGGACAGGCCTACGAGCAGTACTTC	NA	TRBD1	TRBV29-1	TRBJ2-7
CASSLKGLAVYTDTQYF	TGTGCCAGCAGCTTAAAGGGACTAGCGGTATACACAGATACGCAGTATTTT	NA	TRBD2	TRBV7-6	TRBJ2-3
CASTVALSTDTQYF	TGTGCCAGCACGGTAGCCCTGAGCACAGATACGCAGTATTTT	NA	NA	TRBV2	TRBJ2-3
CASSYIGTGDEQYF	TGTGCCAGCAGTTACATCGGGACAGGGGACGAGCAGTACTTC	once	TRBD1	TRBV6-5	TRBJ2-7
CASSLVDSSSGANVLTF	TGTGCCAGCAGCTTGGTTGACAGCAGCTCTGGGGCCAACGTCCTGACTTTC	NA	NA	TRBV11-2	TRBJ2-6
CASSRDSNTEAFF	TGTGCCAGCAGCAGGGATTCGAACACTGAAGCTTTCTTT	NA	NA	TRBV28	TRBJ1-1
CASSEGYNSPLHF	TGTGCCAGCAGTGAGGGATATAATTCACCCCTCCACTTT	once	NA	TRBV2	TRBJ1-6
CASTSQDANEKLFF	TGTGCCAGCACATCTCAGGATGCTAATGAAAAACTGTTTTTT	NA	NA	TRBV6-1	TRBJ1-4
CAISETGQGAINEQFF	TGTGCCATCAGTGAGACGGGACAGGGGGCCATCAATGAGCAGTTCTTC	once	TRBD1	TRBV10-3	TRBJ2-1
CASSRTRLAGAYEQYF	TGCGCCAGCAGCCGCACCCGACTAGCGGGAGCCTACGAGCAGTACTTC	NA	TRBD2	TRBV4-1	TRBJ2-7
CASSRVWGGELFF	TGTGCCAGCTCACGTGTCTGGGGCGGGGAGCTGTTTTTT	once	NA	TRBV18	TRBJ2-2
CASSIYRQGGNYEQYF	TGCGCCAGCAGCATCTACCGACAGGGCGGGAACTACGAGCAGTACTTC	NA	NA	TRBV5-1	TRBJ2-7
CASSPGQGPTDTQYF	TGCGCCAGCAGCCCGGGACAGGGGCCCACAGATACGCAGTATTTT	NA	TRBD1	TRBV4-1	TRBJ2-3
CASSSPGQVYGYTF	TGCGCCAGCAGCAGTCCGGGACAGGTGTATGGCTACACCTTC	NA	TRBD1	TRBV5-1	TRBJ1-2
CASSPSRAQPQHF	TGTGCCAGCAGCCCCTCCAGGGCTCAGCCCCAGCATTTT	NA	NA	TRBV13	TRBJ1-5
CASSQDAGGLYEQYF	TGCGCCAGCAGCCAAGATGCGGGAGGCCTGTACGAGCAGTACTTC	NA	TRBD2	TRBV4-1	TRBJ2-7
CASSRTGTGNTEAFF	TGTGCCAGCAGCCGGACCGGGACAGGGAACACTGAAGCTTTCTTT	NA	TRBD1	TRBV4-2	TRBJ1-1
CASTKTSGGLETQYF	TGTGCCAGCACTAAGACTAGCGGGGGGCTGGAGACCCAGTACTTC	NA	TRBD2	TRBV6-1	TRBJ2-5
CASSRSDSGREKLFF	TGCGCCAGCAGCAGAAGCGATTCGGGGAGAGAAAAACTGTTTTTT	NA	NA	TRBV5-1	TRBJ1-4
CSIWGAKGTDTQYF	TGCAGCATCTGGGGGGCAAAGGGTACAGATACGCAGTATTTT	NA	NA	TRBV29-1	TRBJ2-3
CASSFAGRPYEQYF	TGTGCCAGCAGCTTTGCGGGACGCCCCTACGAGCAGTACTTC	few	NA	TRBV11-2	TRBJ2-7
CASSQGQEIEAFF	TGTGCCAGCTCACAGGGACAAGAGATAGAAGCTTTCTTT	NA	NA	TRBV18	TRBJ1-1
CASSLRTTSNQPQHF	TGTGCCAGCAGTTTAAGGACCACGAGCAATCAGCCCCAGCATTTT	few	NA	TRBV27	TRBJ1-5
CASKRDRDGSPQHF	TGTGCCAGCAAGCGGGACAGGGACGGATCGCCCCAGCATTTT	NA	TRBD1	TRBV6-1	TRBJ1-5
CASMGTGVGNTIYF	TGTGCCAGCATGGGGACAGGGGTAGGAAACACCATATATTTT	NA	TRBD1	TRBV6-1	TRBJ1-3
CASSVEEYSHGNTIYF	TGTGCCAGCAGCGTAGAAGAATACAGCCATGGAAACACCATATATTTT	NA	NA	TRBV9	TRBJ1-3
CASSYEEAANTGELFF	TGTGCCAGCAGTTACGAGGAGGCCGCGAACACCGGGGAGCTGTTTTTT	NA	NA	TRBV6-5	TRBJ2-2
CASSLLRSDTQYF	TGTGCCAGCAGCTTATTGAGGTCAGATACGCAGTATTTT	NA	NA	TRBV7-2	TRBJ2-3